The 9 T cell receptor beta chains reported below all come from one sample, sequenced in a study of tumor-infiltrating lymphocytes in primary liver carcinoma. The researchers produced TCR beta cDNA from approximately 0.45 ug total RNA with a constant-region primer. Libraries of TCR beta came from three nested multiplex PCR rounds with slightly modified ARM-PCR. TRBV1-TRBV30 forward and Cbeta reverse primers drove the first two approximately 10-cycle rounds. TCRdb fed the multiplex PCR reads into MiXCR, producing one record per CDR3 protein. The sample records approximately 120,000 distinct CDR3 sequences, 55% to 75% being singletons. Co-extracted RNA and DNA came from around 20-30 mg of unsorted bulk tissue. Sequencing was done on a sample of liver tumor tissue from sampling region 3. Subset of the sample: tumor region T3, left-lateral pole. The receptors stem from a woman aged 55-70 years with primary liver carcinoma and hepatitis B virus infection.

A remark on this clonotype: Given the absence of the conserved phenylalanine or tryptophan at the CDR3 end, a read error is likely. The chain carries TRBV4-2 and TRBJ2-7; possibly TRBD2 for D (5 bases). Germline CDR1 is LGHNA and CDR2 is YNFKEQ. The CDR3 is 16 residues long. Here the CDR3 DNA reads TGTGCCAGCAGCCATCCCGCGACATCTAGCTCCTACGATCAGTACTTG. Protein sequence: CASSHPATSSSYDQYL.

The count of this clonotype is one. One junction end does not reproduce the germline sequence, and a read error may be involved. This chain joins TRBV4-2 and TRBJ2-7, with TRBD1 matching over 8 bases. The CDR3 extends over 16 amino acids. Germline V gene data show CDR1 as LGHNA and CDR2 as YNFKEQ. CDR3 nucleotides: TGTACCAGCAGCCAAGATCTTGGGACAGGATCCAACGAGCAGTACTTC. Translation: CTSSQDLGTGSNEQYF.

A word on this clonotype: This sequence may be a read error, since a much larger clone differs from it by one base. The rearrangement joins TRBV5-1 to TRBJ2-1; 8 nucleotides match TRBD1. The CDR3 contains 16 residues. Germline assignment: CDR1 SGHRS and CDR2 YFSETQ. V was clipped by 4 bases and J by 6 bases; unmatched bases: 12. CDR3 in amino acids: CASSRRTGRLCNEQFF. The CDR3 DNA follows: TGCGCCAGCAGCCGACGGACAGGGCGGTTGTGCAATGAGCAGTTCTTC.

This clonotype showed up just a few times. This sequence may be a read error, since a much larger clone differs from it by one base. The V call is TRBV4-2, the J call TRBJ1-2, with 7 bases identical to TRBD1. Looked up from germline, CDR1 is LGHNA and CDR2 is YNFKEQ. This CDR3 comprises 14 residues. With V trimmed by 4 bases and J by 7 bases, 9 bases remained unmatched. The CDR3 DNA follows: TGTGCCAGCAGCCTGCCAACAGGGGAGGTTGGCTACACCTTC. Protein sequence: CASSLPTGEVGYTF.

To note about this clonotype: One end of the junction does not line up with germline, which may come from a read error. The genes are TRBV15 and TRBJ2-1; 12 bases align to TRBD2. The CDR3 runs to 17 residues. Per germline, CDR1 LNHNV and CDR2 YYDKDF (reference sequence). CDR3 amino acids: CATSRDGLAGGHDELFF. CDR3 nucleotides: TGTGCAACCAGCAGAGATGGTCTAGCGGGAGGGCACGATGAGCTGTTCTTC.

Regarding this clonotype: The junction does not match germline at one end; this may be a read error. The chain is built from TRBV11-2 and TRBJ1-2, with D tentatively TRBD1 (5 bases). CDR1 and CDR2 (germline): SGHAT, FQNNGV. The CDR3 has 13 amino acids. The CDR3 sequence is CANSLAGDYGNTF. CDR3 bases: TGTGCCAACAGTTTAGCCGGGGACTATGGCAACACCTTC.

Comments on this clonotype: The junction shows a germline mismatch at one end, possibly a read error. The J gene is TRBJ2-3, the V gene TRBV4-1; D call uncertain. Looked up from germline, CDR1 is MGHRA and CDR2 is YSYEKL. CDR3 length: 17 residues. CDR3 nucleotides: TGCGGCAGCAGTCAACTCCCCCCGAGACCTTACACAGATACGCAGTATTTT. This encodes CGSSQLPPRPYTDTQYF.

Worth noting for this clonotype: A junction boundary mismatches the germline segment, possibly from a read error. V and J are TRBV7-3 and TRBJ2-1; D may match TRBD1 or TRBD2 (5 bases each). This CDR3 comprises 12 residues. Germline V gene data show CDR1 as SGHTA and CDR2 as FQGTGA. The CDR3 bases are TGTGCCAGCAGCTTAACGTTGGGGGACCGGTTCTTT. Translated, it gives CASSLTLGDRFF.

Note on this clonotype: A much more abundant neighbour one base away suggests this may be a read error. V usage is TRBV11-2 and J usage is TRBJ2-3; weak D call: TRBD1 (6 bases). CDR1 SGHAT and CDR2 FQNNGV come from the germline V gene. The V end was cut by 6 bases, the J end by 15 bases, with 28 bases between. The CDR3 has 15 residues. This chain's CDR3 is CASRPTGSSADRHYF. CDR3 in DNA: TGTGCCAGCAGGCCGACAGGATCGTCGGCAGATAGGCACTATTTT. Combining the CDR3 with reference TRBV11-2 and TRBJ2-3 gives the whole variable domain EAGVAQSPRYKIIEKRQSVAFWCNPISGHATLYWYQQILGQGPKLLIQFQNNGVVDDSQLPKDRFSAERLKGVDSTLKIQPAKLEDSAVYLCASRPTGSSADRHYFGPGTRLTVL.